Below, 31 T cell receptor beta chains from the same sample are listed, as sequenced in a study of neurological immune-mediated disorders. TCRdb re-derived calls from the 5' RACE reads in MiXCR, one entry per CDR3 protein. The table has 60,000 to 75,000 distinct CDR3 sequences, roughly 10% seen once; the top ten hold 9.5% to 15%. Indicated time point: longitudinal time-point 2. The sequencing input was PBMCs. The receptors were sampled from a man aged 30 to 45 in good health.

This clonotype was seen ten or more times. J is TRBJ2-1 and V is TRBV3-1; D not certain. Trimming removed 0 bases at V and 0 bases at J, with 6 bases between. This CDR3 has 15 amino acids. Germline lookup yields CDR1 LGHDT and CDR2 YNNKEL (reference sequence). CDR3 nucleotide sequence: TGTGCCAGCAGCCAAGAAGTGGCCTCCTACAATGAGCAGTTCTTC. Its translation is CASSQEVASYNEQFF.

This clonotype appeared many times. The rearrangement joins TRBV20-1 to TRBJ2-1; either TRBD1 or TRBD2 may supply D (5 bases each). Trimming pared 5 bases from V and 8 bases from J, leaving 19 bases between. From germline, CDR1 is DFQATT and CDR2 SNEGSKA (reference sequence). The CDR3 is made up of 14 amino acids. DNA for the CDR3: TGCAGTGCTTACCGGGACCCTAACGATTATGAGCAGTTCTTC. Translating gives CSAYRDPNDYEQFF.

This clonotype has at least ten counts. V gene TRBV27 combines with J gene TRBJ2-7, with 9 bases matching TRBD1. Unmatched junction bases numbered 6, after V lost 6 bases and J lost 3 bases. CDR3 length equals 14 residues. CDR1 is MNHEY and CDR2 is SMNVEV in the germline V gene (reference sequence). The CDR3: CASSRQGVYYEQYF. CDR3 coding DNA: TGTGCCAGCAGCAGACAGGGGGTGTACTACGAGCAGTACTTC.

This clonotype was recorded many times. The chain links TRBV7-9 to TRBJ2-7; TRBD1 is a possible D gene (6 bases). The CDR3 has 13 residues. The V gene's germline CDR1 is SEHNR and CDR2 FQNEAQ (reference sequence). Trimming removed 3 bases at V and 3 bases at J, with 9 bases between. The CDR3 nucleotides are TGTGCCAGCAGCTTCGGACAGAACTACGAGCAGTACTTC. The encoded protein is CASSFGQNYEQYF.

This clonotype was detected ten times or more. V usage is TRBV29-1 and J usage is TRBJ2-1, with D perhaps matching TRBD2 (6 bases). Trimming shortened V by 3 bases and J by 5 bases, and 32 bases separated the two germline ends. Germline-derived CDR1 and CDR2 are SQVTM and ANQGSEA. CDR3 length: 20 amino acids. In nucleotides, the CDR3 is TGCAGCGTTGAGAAACGTGGCAGGGAGGCCCGATTACATTGGGACAATGAGCAGTTCTTC. It translates to CSVEKRGREARLHWDNEQFF.

This clonotype was observed at least ten times. V gene TRBV9 combines with J gene TRBJ1-2; tentatively, D is TRBD1 (5 bases). The CDR3 spans 14 residues. Between the trimmed V and J ends, which lost 0 bases and 3 bases, there was a span of 9 bases. CDR1 is SGDLS and CDR2 is YYNGEE in the germline V gene. CDR3: CASSVDQGDYGYTF. DNA for the CDR3: TGTGCCAGCAGCGTAGATCAGGGCGACTATGGCTACACCTTC.

Sample share makes this clonotype medium-sized (0.01 to 0.1%). V and J are TRBV20-1 and TRBJ2-1; TRBD2 agrees at 14 bases. The CDR3 is 16 residues long. The germline V gene has CDR1 DFQATT and CDR2 SNEGSKA (reference sequence). The junction had 8 bases not matched to a gene; V was cut back by 6 bases and J by 4 bases. CDR3: CSADGTSGRTYNEQFF. In nucleotides, the CDR3 is TGCAGTGCGGACGGGACTAGCGGGAGAACATACAATGAGCAGTTCTTC.

Ten or more counts support this clonotype. V usage is TRBV5-1 and J usage is TRBJ2-1; 8 bases match TRBD1. Germline V gene data show CDR1 as SGHRS and CDR2 as YFSETQ. The CDR3 loop spans 13 amino acids. J gave up 9 bases and V 4 bases, and 6 bases lay outside the gene matches. The CDR3 reads CASSQYTGGEQFF. CDR3 coding DNA: TGCGCCAGCAGCCAATACACAGGGGGTGAGCAGTTCTTC.

There are many counts of this clonotype. The V gene is TRBV14, the J gene TRBJ2-6, with D possibly matching TRBD1 (7 bases). Between the trimmed V and J ends, which lost 4 bases and 0 bases, there was a span of 10 bases. The CDR3 covers 16 residues. Germline V gene sequence: CDR1 SGHDN, CDR2 FVKESK. CDR3 DNA sequence: TGTGCCAGCAGCCGGAGGGGGCTCTCTGGGGCCAACGTCCTGACTTTC. This sequence encodes CASSRRGLSGANVLTF.

Ten or more counts support this clonotype. V usage is TRBV6-6 and J usage is TRBJ2-6; D is perhaps TRBD1 (6 bases). CDR3 size: 16 residues. The ends were cut back, 8 bases at V and 0 bases at J, with 14 bases in the middle. Germline V lookup: CDR1 MNHNY, CDR2 SVGAGI (reference sequence). The CDR3 sequence: CASRLRGRSGANVLTF. CDR3 DNA: TGTGCCAGCCGACTCAGGGGACGCTCTGGGGCCAACGTCCTGACTTTC.

This clonotype was counted many times. The rearrangement joins TRBV11-2 to TRBJ2-1; weak D call: TRBD1 (5 bases). Deletions cut 5 bases from V and 3 bases from J, with 14 bases between. The germline V gene has CDR1 SGHAT and CDR2 FQNNGV. This CDR3 has 15 amino acids. The DNA for the CDR3 is TGTGCCAGCAGCACAGGACGGACGATCTACAATGAGCAGTTCTTC. It yields the protein CASSTGRTIYNEQFF.

This clonotype is categorized as medium-sized (0.01 to 0.1%). The J gene is TRBJ2-5, the V gene TRBV28, with a tentative D call TRBD2 (7 bases). The V end was cut by 6 bases, the J end by 4 bases, with 12 bases between. Per germline, CDR1 MDHEN and CDR2 SYDVKM. This CDR3 is built from 13 residues. CDR3 loop: CASSGGPGETQYF. The CDR3 DNA sequence: TGTGCCAGCAGCGGGGGGCCGGGAGAGACCCAGTACTTC.

This clonotype was observed many times. This rearrangement joins TRBV9 to TRBJ2-3; D not certain. Germline CDR1 is SGDLS and CDR2 is YYNGEE. This CDR3 comprises 13 residues. V gave up 0 bases and J gave up 3 bases, with 5 bases separating them. The CDR3 DNA follows: TGTGCCAGCAGCGTAGCCTGGACAGATACGCAGTATTTT. This sequence encodes CASSVAWTDTQYF. Full variable domain (rest looked up from reference TRBV9 and TRBJ2-3): DSGVTQTPKHLITATGQRVTLRCSPRSGDLSVYWYQQSLDQGLQFLIQYYNGEERAKGNILERFSAQQFPDLHSELNLSSLELGDSALYFCASSVAWTDTQYFGPGTRLTVL.

This clonotype was picked up a small number of times. The rearrangement joins TRBV5-1 to TRBJ1-2; perhaps TRBD1 as D (6 bases). Germline V gene data show CDR1 as SGHRS and CDR2 as YFSETQ. The CDR3 sequence is 15 residues long. V was trimmed by 4 bases and J by 3 bases, leaving 16 bases between them. The CDR3 DNA follows: TGCGCCAGCAGCATGACGACCAGGGGCGACTATGGCTACACCTTC. Its translation is CASSMTTRGDYGYTF.

This clonotype was recorded many times. This sequence joins TRBV3-1 and TRBJ1-1; TRBD1 might be the D (6 bases). The CDR3 is 14 amino acids. Between the trimmed V and J ends, which lost 8 bases and 0 bases, there was a span of 13 bases. Germline CDR1 is LGHDT and CDR2 is YNNKEL (reference sequence). For the CDR3, the DNA is TGTGCCAGCCTGAACAGGGACATGAACACTGAAGCTTTCTTT. As protein: CASLNRDMNTEAFF.

The sample holds many counts of this clonotype. The chain joins TRBV5-1 to TRBJ2-5, with a weak D call TRBD1 (6 bases). The germline V gene encodes CDR1 SGHRS and CDR2 YFSETQ. The CDR3 covers 16 residues. V was pared by 5 bases and J by 5 bases, with 22 bases between. CDR3 nucleotide sequence: TGCGCCAGCAGGTTTACAGGGATAGGCGGTGTGGAGACCCAGTACTTC. This translates into CASRFTGIGGVETQYF.

This clonotype has ten or more counts. This chain joins TRBV2 and TRBJ2-1; 8 nucleotides line up with TRBD2. This CDR3 has 16 amino acids. The trim removed 8 bases at V and 1 base at J, leaving 10 bases unmatched. Germline CDR1 is SNHLY and CDR2 is FYNNEI. CDR3 sequence reads: CASHLDSGASYNEQFF. DNA of the CDR3: TGTGCCAGCCACCTTGATAGCGGGGCATCCTACAATGAGCAGTTCTTC.

This clonotype occurred many times. The chain recombines TRBV10-3 with TRBJ1-5, with a tentative D call TRBD1 (6 bases). The CDR3 runs 15 residues. Germline V lookup: CDR1 ENHRY, CDR2 SYGVKD. V gave up 0 bases and J gave up 4 bases, with 10 bases separating them. The CDR3 reads CAISESGGFNQPQHF. The CDR3 DNA sequence: TGTGCCATCAGTGAGTCTGGGGGCTTTAATCAGCCCCAGCATTTT.

This clonotype was seen repeatedly, ten times or more. The chain links TRBV10-3 to TRBJ2-3; TRBD2 is a possible D gene (6 bases). The germline V gene encodes CDR1 ENHRY and CDR2 SYGVKD. This CDR3 has 17 amino acids. Trimming cost V 4 bases and J 0 bases, with 17 bases left between them. The CDR3 DNA reads TGTGCCATCAGTGGGGCGCGGGTTGGGACTAGCACAGATACGCAGTATTTT. Amino acids: CAISGARVGTSTDTQYF.

This clonotype was detected a few times. The chain combines TRBV20-1 with TRBJ2-1; D is unresolved. Germline V lookup: CDR1 DFQATT, CDR2 SNEGSKA (reference sequence). The CDR3 totals 15 residues. Between the trimmed V and J ends, which lost 5 bases and 10 bases, there was a span of 24 bases. This chain's CDR3 is CSAYKVDWESDEQFF. The CDR3 region has the DNA TGCAGTGCTTACAAGGTCGACTGGGAAAGTGACGAGCAGTTCTTC.

On this clonotype itself: A read error may be the cause here, since a much bigger clone is one base away. V and J are TRBV13 and TRBJ2-3; 10 bases line up with TRBD2. Germline values: CDR1 PRHDT, CDR2 FYEKMQ (reference sequence). CDR3 length: 16 residues. The CDR3 spells CASSYPSGSGADTRYF. The CDR3 nucleotides read TGTGCCAGCAGCTACCCTAGCGGGAGCGGGGCAGATACGCGGTATTTT.

The sample holds many counts of this clonotype. The genes are TRBV29-1 and TRBJ2-1; TRBD2 is a possible D gene (6 bases). Germline CDR1 and CDR2: SQVTM and ANQGSEA. CDR3 length equals 13 residues. Trimming left V 4 bases short and J 4 bases short, with 11 bases between. CDR3 coding DNA: TGCAGCGTTGGAGGCGGGGTATACAATGAGCAGTTCTTC. This codes for CSVGGGVYNEQFF.

Ten or more counts support this clonotype. The J gene is TRBJ2-7, the V gene TRBV27; D call uncertain. CDR1 and CDR2 (germline): MNHEY, SMNVEV (reference sequence). This CDR3 comprises 11 residues. Trimming took 3 bases from V and 7 from J, leaving 7 bases between them. The CDR3 protein is CASSLGQEQYF. The CDR3 coding sequence is TGTGCCAGCAGTTTGGGCCAGGAGCAGTACTTC.

Details on this clonotype: One base away lies a much larger clone, so this may be a sequencing read error. The J gene is TRBJ2-3, the V gene TRBV6-5; weak D call: TRBD2 (5 bases). In germline, CDR1 is MNHEY, CDR2 SVGAGI. V gave up 6 bases and J gave up 4 bases, with 8 bases separating them. The CDR3 has 12 residues. CDR3 sequence: CASRDGADTQYF. The CDR3, as DNA: TGTGCCAGCAGAGACGGGGCAGATACGCAGTATTTT.

Comment on this clonotype: This may be a read error, as it is one base from a much larger clone. V and J are TRBV2 and TRBJ2-7; no clear D. This CDR3 has 11 residues. Germline CDR1 is SNHLY and CDR2 is FYNNEI. CDR3 in DNA: TGTGCCAGCTGTGAAACCTACGAGCAGTACTTC. It is translated as CASCETYEQYF.

This clonotype was seen ten or more times. V usage is TRBV5-1 and J usage is TRBJ2-2; 7 positions agree with TRBD1. The CDR3 is made up of 16 amino acids. CDR1 SGHRS and CDR2 YFSETQ come from the germline V gene. V lost 0 bases to trimming and J lost 1 base; unmatched junction nucleotides: 3. Written as DNA, the CDR3 is TGCGCCAGCAGCTTGGAAGGGGGCAGGAACACCGGGGAGCTGTTTTTT. Translated: CASSLEGGRNTGELFF. The full variable domain, its missing parts supplied by reference TRBV5-1 and TRBJ2-2, is KAGVTQTPRYLIKTRGQQVTLSCSPISGHRSVSWYQQTPGQGLQFLFEYFSETQRNKGNFPGRFSGRQFSNSRSEMNVSTLELGDSALYLCASSLEGGRNTGELFFGEGSRLTVL.

This clonotype was recorded at least ten times. The genes are TRBV28 and TRBJ2-3; the D is unclear. The germline CDR1 and CDR2 sequences are MDHEN and SYDVKM. With 6 bases removed from V and 5 bases from J, the gap between germline ends came to 18 bases. The CDR3 loop spans 15 amino acids. CDR3 in amino acids: CASRPTPPPVDTQYF. The CDR3 nucleotides are TGTGCCAGCAGGCCTACGCCCCCTCCGGTAGATACGCAGTATTTT. The whole variable domain, filled in from reference TRBV28 and TRBJ2-3, reads DVKVTQSSRYLVKRTGEKVFLECVQDMDHENMFWYRQDPGLGLRLIYFSYDVKMKEKGDIPEGYSVSREKKERFSLILESASTNQTSMYLCASRPTPPPVDTQYFGPGTRLTVL.

This clonotype was counted many times. The J gene is TRBJ2-6, the V gene TRBV5-1; no clear D. Germline V gives CDR1 SGHRS, CDR2 YFSETQ. Trimming shortened V by 4 bases and J by 0 bases, and 5 bases separated the two germline ends. This CDR3 contains 14 residues. DNA of the CDR3: TGCGCCAGCAGCCCGCCCTCTGGGGCCAACGTCCTGACTTTC. It codes for CASSPPSGANVLTF.

This clonotype has a count of ten or more. The chain has TRBV7-8 and TRBJ2-1; D gene uncertain. The CDR3 spans 15 residues. Per the germline V gene, CDR1 is SGHVS and CDR2 is FQNEAQ. V lost 5 bases, J lost 6 bases, and 17 bases lay in between. CDR3 nucleotides: TGTGCCAGCAGCCCTCAACGACGGCGCCGCAATGAGCAGTTCTTC. It codes for CASSPQRRRRNEQFF. The full variable domain, its missing parts supplied by reference TRBV7-8 and TRBJ2-1, is GAGVSQSPRYKVAKRGQDVALRCDPISGHVSLFWYQQALGQGPEFLTYFQNEAQLDKSGLPSDRFFAERPEGSVSTLKIQRTQQEDSAVYLCASSPQRRRRNEQFFGPGTRLTVL.

The V call is TRBV10-3, the J call TRBJ2-5; D is possibly TRBD1 or TRBD2 (6 bases each). The CDR3 has 14 residues. Trimming took 6 bases from V and 5 from J, leaving 16 bases between them. Germline V gives CDR1 ENHRY, CDR2 SYGVKD. The DNA for the CDR3 is TGTGCCATCAGGATAGGGGGGACTCTCGAGACCCAGTACTTC. Translated: CAIRIGGTLETQYF.

This clonotype was seen many times. The chain couples TRBV11-2 to TRBJ2-1; 9 bases map to TRBD2. CDR1 and CDR2 from the germline V gene are SGHAT and FQNNGV. Trimming cost V 1 base and J 13 bases; bases outside gene matches: 8. The CDR3 sequence is 14 residues long. The CDR3 region is CASSLAPAGGGQFF. CDR3 nucleotides: TGTGCCAGCAGCTTAGCCCCAGCGGGAGGTGGTCAGTTCTTC.